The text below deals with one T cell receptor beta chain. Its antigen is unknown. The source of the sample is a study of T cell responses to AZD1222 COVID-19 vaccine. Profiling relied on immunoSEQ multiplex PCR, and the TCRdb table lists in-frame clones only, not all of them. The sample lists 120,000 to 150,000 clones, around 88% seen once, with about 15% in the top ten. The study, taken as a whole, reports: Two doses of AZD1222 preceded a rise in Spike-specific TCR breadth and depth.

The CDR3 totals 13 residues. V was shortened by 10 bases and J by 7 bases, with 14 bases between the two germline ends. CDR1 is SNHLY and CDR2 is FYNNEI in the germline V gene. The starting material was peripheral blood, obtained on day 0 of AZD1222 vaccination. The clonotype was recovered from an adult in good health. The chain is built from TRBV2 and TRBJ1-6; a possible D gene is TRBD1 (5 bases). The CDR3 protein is CATQSGPNSPLHF. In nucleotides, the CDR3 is TGTGCCACCCAATCGGGGCCGAATTCACCCCTCCACTTT.